The rows below give T cell receptor beta chains drawn from one sample of a study of beta chain features in type 1 diabetes. Using immunoSEQ multiplex PCR, the repertoire was profiled, and TCRdb retains in-frame clones only, with some absent. In the table there are 350,000 to 450,000 clones, about 15% of which are singletons. The specimen was naive CD4+ T cells from blood. All receptors derive from a man aged 25-45 years in good health. The CDR3 runs from the conserved cysteine through the conserved F or W. The D gene is left open where the match is weak. Clone sizes are given selectively: once, few, many, or a class where the clone is expanded.

j_call clone_size v_call d_call cdr3_nt cdr3_aa
TRBJ2-3 - TRBV10-3 TRBD2 TGTGCCATCAGTACGACTAGCGGGGCAACAGATACGCAGTATTTT CAISTTSGATDTQYF
TRBJ1-1 few TRBV7-9 - TGTGCCAGCAGCTTAGGCAGCCTGAACACTGAAGCTTTCTTT CASSLGSLNTEAFF
TRBJ2-5 - TRBV7-9 - TGTGCCAGCAGCGCAAGGGAGACCCAGTACTTC CASSARETQYF
TRBJ2-1 few TRBV18 TRBD2 TGTGCCAGCTCAATTCCCGGGGGGGGGAATGAGCAGTTCTTC CASSIPGGGNEQFF
TRBJ1-4 - TRBV27 - TGTGCCAGCAGTAGACAGGTTGGAGAAAAACTGTTTTTT CASSRQVGEKLFF
TRBJ2-5 few TRBV2 - TGTGCCAGCAGTGGAATGGCAGCCCAAGAGACCCAGTACTTC CASSGMAAQETQYF
TRBJ2-4 - TRBV4-2 TRBD1 TGTGCCAGCAGCCAACCTACGACAGGGGGGGACATTCAGTACTTC CASSQPTTGGDIQYF
TRBJ1-5 - TRBV4-3 - TGCGCCAGCAGCCAAGATTTTTTGTTTAGCAATCAGCCCCAGCATTTT CASSQDFLFSNQPQHF
TRBJ1-1 - TRBV11-2 - TGTGCCAGCAGCCGCGACCAGGGGAACACTGAAGCTTTCTTT CASSRDQGNTEAFF
TRBJ2-2 few TRBV7-9 - TGTGCCAGCAGAGGAACCGGGGAGCTGTTTTTT CASRGTGELFF
TRBJ1-5 - TRBV6-1 TRBD1 TGTGCCAGCAGTAACAGGGGGCGGCAGCCCCAGCATTTT CASSNRGRQPQHF
TRBJ2-6 - TRBV7-3 TRBD2 TGTGCCAGCAAACTAGCGGCCCAGGGCAACGTCCTGACTTTC CASKLAAQGNVLTF
TRBJ2-1 few TRBV11-1 TRBD2 TGTGCCAGCAGCACGGGGGGAACTAATGAGCAGTTCTTC CASSTGGTNEQFF
TRBJ2-5 - TRBV4-1 TRBD2 TGCGCCAGCAGCCAAGTAGTAGCGGGTCCATTACAAGAGACCCAGTACTTC CASSQVVAGPLQETQYF
TRBJ2-3 - TRBV15 - TGTGCCACCAGCAGAGATCGGGAGAATACGCAGTATTTT CATSRDRENTQYF
TRBJ1-5 - TRBV7-9 TRBD1 TGTGCCAGCAGTTCGACAGGGATCAATCAGCCCCAGCATTTT CASSSTGINQPQHF
TRBJ2-2 - TRBV4-3 - TGCGCCAGCAGCCAAGCCCCCCTCCTCGGGGAGCTGTTTTTT CASSQAPLLGELFF
TRBJ1-5 few TRBV19 - TGTGCCAGTAGTGTTAGACAGATCGATCAGCCCCAGCATTTT CASSVRQIDQPQHF
TRBJ2-2 few TRBV7-9 - TGTGCCAGCAGCTTTACCAGGGACACCGGGGAGCTGTTTTTT CASSFTRDTGELFF
TRBJ1-2 - TRBV4-3 - TGCGCCAGCAGCCAAGACTTAGTGGATCCCTATGGCTACACCTTC CASSQDLVDPYGYTF
TRBJ2-2 few TRBV18 - TGTGCCAGCTCAGGACAGTTTTACACCGGGGAGCTGTTTTTT CASSGQFYTGELFF
TRBJ1-5 few TRBV18 - TGTGCCAGCTCACCAACAGGGAGTCCCAATCAGCCCCAGCATTTT CASSPTGSPNQPQHF
TRBJ2-2 - TRBV7-8 TRBD2 TGTGCCAGCAGCCTAGATGGGACTAGCGTTAGGGGGGAGCTGTTTTTT CASSLDGTSVRGELFF
TRBJ1-2 few TRBV6-6 - TGTGCCAGCAGTTACGATGAGTTACAGGTGGGAGGCTACACCTTC CASSYDELQVGGYTF
TRBJ2-5 - TRBV5-6 - TGTGCCAGCAGCTCATCACCGACTAGTTGGCGGGAGACCCAGTACTTC CASSSSPTSWRETQYF
TRBJ1-1 - TRBV4-3 - TGCGCCAGCAGCCAAGTGAGGGGCCAGAACACTGAAGCTTTCTTT CASSQVRGQNTEAFF
TRBJ2-1 few TRBV2 TRBD1 TGTGCCAGCAGTGTTACAGGGGCCGGTGAGCAGTTCTTC CASSVTGAGEQFF
TRBJ2-5 - TRBV6-5 - TGTGCCAGCAGTAGGGGGACACTTTACCAAGAGACCCAGTACTTC CASSRGTLYQETQYF
TRBJ2-5 few TRBV11-3 - TGTGCCAGCAGCACCTATCGGGAGCCGGGGGAGACCCAGTACTTC CASSTYREPGETQYF
TRBJ2-1 - TRBV7-6 - TGTGCCAGCAGCTTAAGGGCAGCCAGGAGCTCCTACAATGAGCAGTTCTTC CASSLRAARSSYNEQFF